This TCR beta chain was sequenced for a study of control samples from healthy donors and cancer patients. Assay: immunoSEQ multiplex PCR; the TCRdb copy retains only in-frame clones and omits some. The table records around 170,000 clones, around 90% of them present only once. The CDR3 contains 15 residues. After removal of 4 bases from V and 7 bases from J, the junction contained 10 bases not matched to a gene. Germline CDR1 and CDR2: LGHNA and YNFKEQ. Sample: blood. This sequence was found in a woman aged 30 to 39 in good health. The chain uses TRBV4-2 and TRBJ2-7; 10 bases match TRBD2. This chain's CDR3 is CASSPSVAGGSEQYF. DNA of the CDR3: TGTGCCAGCAGCCCGTCCGTAGCGGGAGGTAGTGAGCAGTACTTC.